Given below is one TCR beta chain in context. Its target is not known. V lost 5 bases, J lost 5 bases, and 5 bases stayed unmatched. Germline CDR1 and CDR2: ENHRY and SYGVKD. This CDR3 spans 13 amino acids. The data were taken from a study of T cell responses to AZD1222 COVID-19 vaccine. Findings and caveats of the study: White British ancestry dominated among donors, who included more females, and clonal diversity was possibly underestimated. Seropositive at baseline were only a handful of AZD1222 recipients.

The assay was immunoSEQ multiplex PCR, and TCRdb's table has in-frame clones only and misses some. The sample carries more than 150,000 clones, almost 95% recorded once. This chain links TRBV10-3 with TRBJ2-5, with 7 bases matching TRBD1. The origin of this receptor is an adult in good health. The material sequenced was peripheral blood, taken on day 0 of AZD1222 vaccination. Here the CDR3 DNA reads TGTGCCATCAGTACAGGGGTCCAGGAGACCCAGTACTTC. It translates to CAISTGVQETQYF.